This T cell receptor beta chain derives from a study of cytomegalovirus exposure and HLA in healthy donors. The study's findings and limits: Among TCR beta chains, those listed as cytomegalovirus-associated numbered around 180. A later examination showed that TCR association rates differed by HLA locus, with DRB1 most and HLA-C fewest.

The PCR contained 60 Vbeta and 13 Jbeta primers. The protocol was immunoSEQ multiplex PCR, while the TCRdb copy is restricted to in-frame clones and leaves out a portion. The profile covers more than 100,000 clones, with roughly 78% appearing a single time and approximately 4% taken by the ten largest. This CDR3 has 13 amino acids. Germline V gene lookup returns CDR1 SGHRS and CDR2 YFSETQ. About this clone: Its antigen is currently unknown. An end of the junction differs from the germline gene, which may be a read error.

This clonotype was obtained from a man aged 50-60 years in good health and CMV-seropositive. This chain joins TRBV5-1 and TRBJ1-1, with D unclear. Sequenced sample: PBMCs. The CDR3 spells CASGLDGNTEAFF. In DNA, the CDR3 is TGCGCCAGCGGCTTGGACGGGAACACTGAAGCTTTCTTT.